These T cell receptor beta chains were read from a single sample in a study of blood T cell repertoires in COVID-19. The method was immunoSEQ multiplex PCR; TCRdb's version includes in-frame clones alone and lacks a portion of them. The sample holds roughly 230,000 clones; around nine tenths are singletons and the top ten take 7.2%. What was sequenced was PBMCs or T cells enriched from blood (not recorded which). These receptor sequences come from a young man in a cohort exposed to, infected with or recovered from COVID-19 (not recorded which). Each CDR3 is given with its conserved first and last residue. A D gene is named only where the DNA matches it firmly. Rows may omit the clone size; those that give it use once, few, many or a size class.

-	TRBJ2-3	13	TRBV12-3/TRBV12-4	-	TGTGCCAGCAGTTTAGGATGGGAGGATACGCAGTATTTT	CASSLGWEDTQYF
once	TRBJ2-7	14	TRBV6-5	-	TGTGCCAGCAGTTACGGACGGGACTCCTACGAGCAGTACTTC	CASSYGRDSYEQYF
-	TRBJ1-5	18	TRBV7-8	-	TGTGCCAGCAGCGCCCCCAGGCGGGGGCCCAGGGGAGATCAGCCCCAGCATTTT	CASSAPRRGPRGDQPQHF
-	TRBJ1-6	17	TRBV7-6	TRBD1	TGTGCCAGCAGCTCCCACCCGAGGACAGGGTATAATTCACCCCTCCACTTT	CASSSHPRTGYNSPLHF
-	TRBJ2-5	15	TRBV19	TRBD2	TGTGCCAGTAGTATGGTGGCTAGCGGGGCCTTAGCCCAGTACTTC	CASSMVASGALAQYF
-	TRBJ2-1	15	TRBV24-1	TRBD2	TGTGCCACCGGAGTTCGACTAGCGGGGTACAATGAGCAGTTCTTC	CATGVRLAGYNEQFF
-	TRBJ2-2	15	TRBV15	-	TGTGCCACCAGCAGAGATAGGAGTGTCACCGGGGAGCTGTTTTTT	CATSRDRSVTGELFF
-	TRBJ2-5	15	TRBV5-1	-	TGCGCCAGCAGTCGGTCCGGGGAAGGCCAAGAGACCCAGTACTTC	CASSRSGEGQETQYF
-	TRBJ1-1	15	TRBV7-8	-	TGTGCCAGCAGCGCAATGGGACACAAGAACACTGAAGCTTTCTTT	CASSAMGHKNTEAFF
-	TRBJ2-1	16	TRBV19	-	TGTGCCAGTACCCGGGGAAGCGGGTTTTCCTACAATGAGCAGTTCTTC	CASTRGSGFSYNEQFF
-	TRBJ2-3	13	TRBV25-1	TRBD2	TGTGCCAGCAGTGAATATACTAGCGGGAGGCAGTATTTT	CASSEYTSGRQYF
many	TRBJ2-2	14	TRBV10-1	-	TGCGCCAGCAGTGACTGGAGGGGCACCGGGGAGCTGTTTTTT	CASSDWRGTGELFF
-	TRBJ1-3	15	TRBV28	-	TGTGCCAGCTCCCCCAGGGGTTCGTCTGGAAACACCATATATTTT	CASSPRGSSGNTIYF
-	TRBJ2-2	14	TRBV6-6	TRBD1	TGTGCCAGCAGTGTGACAGGGAACGCCGGGGAGCTGTTTTTT	CASSVTGNAGELFF
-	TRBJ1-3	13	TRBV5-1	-	TGCGCCAGCAGCTCGACACCTGGAAACACCATATATTTT	CASSSTPGNTIYF
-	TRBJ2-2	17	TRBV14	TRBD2	TGTGCCAGCAGCCAAGCAGGACTAGCGGGAATCACCGGGGAGCTGTTTTTT	CASSQAGLAGITGELFF
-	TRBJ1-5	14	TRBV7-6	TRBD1	TGTGCCAGCAGCTTGGGACAGTCGAATCAGCCCCAGCATTTT	CASSLGQSNQPQHF
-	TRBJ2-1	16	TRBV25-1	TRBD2	TGTGCCAGCAGTGAACCCGGCGGGAGAAGGGAATTTGAGCAGTTCTTC	CASSEPGGRREFEQFF
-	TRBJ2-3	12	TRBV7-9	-	TGTGCCAGCAGCCAAGCTAGAGATACGCAGTATTTT	CASSQARDTQYF
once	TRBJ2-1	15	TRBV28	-	TGTGCCAGCAGTTTAGATAGCGGTACCTACAATGAGCAGTTCTTC	CASSLDSGTYNEQFF
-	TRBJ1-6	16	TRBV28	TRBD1	TGTGCCAGCAGTCAGCCATCCGGGACAGCTAATTCACCCCTCCACTTT	CASSQPSGTANSPLHF
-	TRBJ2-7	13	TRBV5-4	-	TGTGCCAGCAGCCCAGACAGGAGCTACGAGCAGTACTTC	CASSPDRSYEQYF
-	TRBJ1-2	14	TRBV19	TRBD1	TGTGCCAGTATAGGACAGGGGAGCGACTATGGCTACACCTTC	CASIGQGSDYGYTF
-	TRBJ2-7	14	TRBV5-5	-	TGTGCCAGCAGCTTCTGGGCGAGCTCCTACGAGCAGTACTTC	CASSFWASSYEQYF
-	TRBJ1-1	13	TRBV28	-	TGTGCCAGCAGTTTAAAGCGAAACACTGAAGCTTTCTTT	CASSLKRNTEAFF
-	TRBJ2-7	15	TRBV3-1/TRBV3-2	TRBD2	TGTGCCAGCAGCCAAGACGCTAGCGGGAGATTCGAGCAGTACTTC	CASSQDASGRFEQYF
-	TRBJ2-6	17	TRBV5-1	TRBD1	TGCGCCAGTAGTAGGTGGACAGGGGGGCGTGGGGCCAACGTCCTGACTTTC	CASSRWTGGRGANVLTF
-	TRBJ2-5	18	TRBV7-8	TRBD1	TGTGCCAGCAGCTTAGTCCGTAGGACAGGGGGTTACCAAGAGACCCAGTACTTC	CASSLVRRTGGYQETQYF